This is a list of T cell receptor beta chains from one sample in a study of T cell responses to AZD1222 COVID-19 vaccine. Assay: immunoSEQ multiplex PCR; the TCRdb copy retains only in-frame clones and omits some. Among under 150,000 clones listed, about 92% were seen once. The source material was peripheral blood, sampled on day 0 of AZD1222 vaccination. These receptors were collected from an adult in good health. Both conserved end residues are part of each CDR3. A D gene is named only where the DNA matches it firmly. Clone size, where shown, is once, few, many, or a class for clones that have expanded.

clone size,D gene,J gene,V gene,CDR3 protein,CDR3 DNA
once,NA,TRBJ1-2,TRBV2,CASSNRRDGNYGYTF,TGTGCCAGCAGTAATCGCCGGGACGGGAACTATGGCTACACCTTC
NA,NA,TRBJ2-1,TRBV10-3,CAIAAAPGEDEQFF,TGTGCCATCGCTGCGGCTCCTGGCGAGGATGAGCAGTTCTTC
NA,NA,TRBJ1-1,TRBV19,CASSMRQTNTEAFF,TGTGCCAGTAGTATGCGACAGACGAACACTGAAGCTTTCTTT
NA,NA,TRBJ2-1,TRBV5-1,CASSFSSSYNEQFF,TGCGCCAGCAGCTTTTCTAGCTCCTACAATGAGCAGTTCTTC
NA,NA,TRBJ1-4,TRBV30,CAWSEGRFNEKLFF,TGTGCCTGGAGTGAGGGCAGATTTAATGAAAAACTGTTTTTT
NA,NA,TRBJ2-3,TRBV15,CATSGLIQASTDTQYF,TGTGCCACCAGCGGACTTATACAGGCCAGCACAGATACGCAGTATTTT
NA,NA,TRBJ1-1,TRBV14,CASSPGIGGLLSRMNTEAFF,TGTGCCAGCAGCCCAGGAATTGGCGGGCTACTATCCCGGATGAACACTGAAGCTTTCTTT
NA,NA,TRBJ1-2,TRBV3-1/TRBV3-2,CASSQPSNYGYTF,TGTGCCAGCAGCCAACCGTCGAACTATGGCTACACCTTC
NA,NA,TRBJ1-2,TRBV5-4,CASSFRGGYTF,TGTGCCAGCAGCTTCAGGGGCGGCTACACCTTC
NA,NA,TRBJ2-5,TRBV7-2,CASRPSSPYQETQYF,TGTGCCAGCAGACCCTCTTCCCCGTACCAAGAGACCCAGTACTTC
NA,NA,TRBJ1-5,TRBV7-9,CASSTGRHNQPQHF,TGTGCCAGCAGCACGGGACGGCACAATCAGCCCCAGCATTTT
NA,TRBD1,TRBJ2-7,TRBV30,CACTGGGPYEQYF,TGTGCCTGCACAGGGGGAGGCCCCTACGAGCAGTACTTC
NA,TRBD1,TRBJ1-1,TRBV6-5,CASRYVTGGSNTEAFF,TGTGCCAGCAGATACGTGACAGGGGGTTCGAACACTGAAGCTTTCTTT
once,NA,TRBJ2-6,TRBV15,CATSRELPGATGANVLTF,TGTGCCACCAGCAGAGAGTTACCGGGGGCAACTGGGGCCAACGTCCTGACTTTC
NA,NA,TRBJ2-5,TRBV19,CASLGRRVQYF,TGTGCCAGTCTGGGGCGAAGGGTCCAGTACTTC
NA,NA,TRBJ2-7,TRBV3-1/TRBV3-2,CASSRKLAGTGEQYF,TGTGCCAGCAGCCGAAAACTAGCCGGTACGGGCGAGCAGTACTTC
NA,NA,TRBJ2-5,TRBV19,CASSLYSGLYETQYF,TGTGCCAGTAGTCTCTACTCTGGACTATACGAGACCCAGTACTTC
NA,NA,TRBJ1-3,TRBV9,CASSVDRAGNTIYF,TGTGCCAGCAGCGTAGACAGGGCTGGAAACACCATATATTTT
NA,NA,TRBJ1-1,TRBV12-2,CASRLADHTEAFF,TGTGCAAGTCGCTTAGCCGATCACACTGAAGCTTTCTTT
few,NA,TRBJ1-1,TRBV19,CASMGQGSTEAFF,TGTGCCAGTATGGGCCAGGGAAGTACTGAAGCTTTCTTT
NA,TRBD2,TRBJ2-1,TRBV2,CASSDSSGRISYNEQFF,TGTGCCAGCAGTGACTCTAGCGGGCGGATCTCCTACAATGAGCAGTTCTTC
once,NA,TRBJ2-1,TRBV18,CASSEGGGPNNEQFF,TGTGCCAGCTCCGAAGGGGGAGGCCCGAACAATGAGCAGTTCTTC
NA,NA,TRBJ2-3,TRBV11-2,CASSLEGHSTDTQYF,TGTGCCAGCAGCTTAGAAGGACACAGCACAGATACGCAGTATTTT
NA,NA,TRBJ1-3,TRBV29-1,CSVLAPSYSESGNTIYF,TGCAGCGTTTTGGCCCCCAGTTATAGTGAGTCTGGAAACACCATATATTTT
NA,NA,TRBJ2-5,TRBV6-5,CASSYLGTQYF,TGTGCCAGCAGTTACTTGGGGACCCAGTACTTC
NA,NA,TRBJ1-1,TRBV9,CASSLHKNTEAFF,TGTGCCAGCAGCCTACACAAAAACACTGAAGCTTTCTTT
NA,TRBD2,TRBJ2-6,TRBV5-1,CASSLTGTSGRLTGANVLTF,TGCGCCAGCAGCTTGACCGGGACTAGCGGGAGATTGACTGGGGCCAACGTCCTGACTTTC
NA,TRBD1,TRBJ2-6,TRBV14,CASSWTGSAGANVLTF,TGTGCCAGCAGCTGGACAGGCTCGGCTGGGGCCAACGTCCTGACTTTC
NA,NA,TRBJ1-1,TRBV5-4,CASSLGVDTEAFF,TGTGCCAGCAGCTTGGGGGTGGACACTGAAGCTTTCTTT
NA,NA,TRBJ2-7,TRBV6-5,CASSYGEIYEQYF,TGTGCCAGCAGTTACGGAGAGATATACGAGCAGTACTTC
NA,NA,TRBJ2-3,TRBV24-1,CATSGGRPSTDTQYF,TGTGCCACCAGTGGGGGCAGACCTAGCACAGATACGCAGTATTTT
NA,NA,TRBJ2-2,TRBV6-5,CASSSGPSYTGELFF,TGTGCCAGCAGTTCAGGGCCATCTTACACCGGGGAGCTGTTTTTT
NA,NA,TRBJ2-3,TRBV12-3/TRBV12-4,CASSSDTDTQYF,TGTGCCAGCAGTTCGGACACAGATACGCAGTATTTT
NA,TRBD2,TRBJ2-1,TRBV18,CASSPAGGTSEQFF,TGTGCCAGCTCACCAGCGGGAGGCACAAGTGAGCAGTTCTTC
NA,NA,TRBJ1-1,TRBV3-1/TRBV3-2,CASSPPGHGTEAFF,TGTGCCAGCAGCCCCCCAGGGCACGGCACTGAAGCTTTCTTT
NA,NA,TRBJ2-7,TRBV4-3,CASSQAYTTYEQYF,TGCGCCAGCAGCCAAGCCTATACCACCTACGAGCAGTACTTC
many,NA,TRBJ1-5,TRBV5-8,CASSPDGISNQPQHF,TGTGCCAGCAGCCCCGACGGTATTAGCAATCAGCCCCAGCATTTT
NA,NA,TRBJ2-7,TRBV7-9,CASSSHQDRFAYEQYF,TGTGCCAGCAGCTCCCACCAAGACAGGTTTGCCTACGAGCAGTACTTC
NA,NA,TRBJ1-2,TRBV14,CASSSQGGHGYTF,TGTGCCAGCAGCTCACAAGGGGGGCATGGCTACACCTTC
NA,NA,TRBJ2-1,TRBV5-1,CASSLRANYNEQFF,TGCGCCAGCAGCTTGAGGGCGAACTACAATGAGCAGTTCTTC
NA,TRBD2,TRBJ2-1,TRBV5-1,CASSFRGRAIDEQFF,TGCGCCAGCAGCTTCCGCGGGAGGGCTATCGATGAGCAGTTCTTC
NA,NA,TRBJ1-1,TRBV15,CATSSLMNTEAFF,TGTGCCACCAGCTCACTTATGAACACTGAAGCTTTCTTT
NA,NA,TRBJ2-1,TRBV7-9,CASSSTGWRTTLYNEQFF,TGTGCCAGCAGCTCCACGGGGTGGCGGACTACCCTATACAATGAGCAGTTCTTC
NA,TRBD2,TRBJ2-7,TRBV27,CASSLGSGSPLYEQYF,TGTGCCAGCAGTTTGGGTAGCGGGAGTCCCCTCTACGAGCAGTACTTC
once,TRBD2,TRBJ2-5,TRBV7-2,CASSLASGYQETQYF,TGTGCCAGCAGCTTAGCTAGCGGGTACCAAGAGACCCAGTACTTC
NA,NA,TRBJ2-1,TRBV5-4,CASSSDMGAAGYNEQFF,TGTGCCAGCAGCTCCGACATGGGGGCAGCGGGGTACAATGAGCAGTTCTTC
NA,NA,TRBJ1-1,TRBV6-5,CASSQGLGTEAFF,TGTGCCAGCAGCCAGGGATTGGGCACTGAAGCTTTCTTT
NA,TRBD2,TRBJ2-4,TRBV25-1,CASSELGTSGRADIQYF,TGTGCCAGCAGTGAATTGGGGACTAGCGGGAGGGCCGACATTCAGTACTTC
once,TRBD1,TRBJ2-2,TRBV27,CASRSIWDRTDTGELFF,TGTGCCAGCCGAAGTATATGGGACAGGACAGACACCGGGGAGCTGTTTTTT
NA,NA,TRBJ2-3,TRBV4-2,CASSPGASYTDTQYF,TGTGCCAGCAGCCCGGGTGCGAGTTACACAGATACGCAGTATTTT
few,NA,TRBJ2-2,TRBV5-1,CASSPVPGELFF,TGCGCCAGCAGCCCGGTCCCCGGGGAGCTGTTTTTT
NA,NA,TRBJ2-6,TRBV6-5,CASRSVSGANVLTF,TGTGCCAGCAGATCGGTTAGTGGGGCCAACGTCCTGACTTTC
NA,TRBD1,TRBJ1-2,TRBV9,CASSPERDRAVYGYTF,TGTGCCAGCAGCCCGGAGAGGGACAGGGCAGTCTATGGCTACACCTTC